A selection of T cell receptor beta chains follows, all from one sample in a study of CD8 T cells in Susac syndrome. TCRdb redid the calling of the immunoSEQ multiplex PCR reads with MiXCR, one entry per CDR3 protein. The table lists 150,000 to 200,000 distinct CDR3 sequences, roughly 94% of them singletons. Sequences were obtained from CD4+ T cells from PBMCs. These receptor sequences come from a human donor with Susac syndrome. The CDR3 runs from the conserved cysteine through the conserved F or W. The order of the fields is V gene, clone size, CDR3 length, J gene, D gene, CDR3 protein, CDR3 DNA. The D gene is left open where the match is weak. Size values are once, few and many counts, or a class for expanded clones, and some rows have none.

v_call: TRBV18; clone_size: .; cdr3_length: 18; j_call: TRBJ2-6; d_call: .; cdr3_aa: CASSPTVAQGSGANVLTF; cdr3_nt: TGTGCCAGCTCACCGACCGTAGCCCAGGGATCTGGGGCCAACGTCCTGACTTTC
v_call: TRBV5-1; clone_size: .; cdr3_length: 16; j_call: TRBJ2-7; d_call: .; cdr3_aa: CASSFSPAAFTYEQYF; cdr3_nt: TGCGCCAGCAGCTTTAGCCCGGCAGCCTTCACCTACGAGCAGTACTTC
v_call: TRBV5-1; clone_size: .; cdr3_length: 13; j_call: TRBJ2-2; d_call: .; cdr3_aa: CASSLADTGELFF; cdr3_nt: TGCGCCAGCAGCTTGGCAGACACCGGGGAGCTGTTTTTT
v_call: TRBV20-1; clone_size: few; cdr3_length: 14; j_call: TRBJ2-7; d_call: TRBD1; cdr3_aa: CSARDTGVVGEQYF; cdr3_nt: TGCAGTGCTAGAGATACAGGGGTTGTGGGCGAGCAGTACTTC
v_call: TRBV18; clone_size: .; cdr3_length: 14; j_call: TRBJ2-7; d_call: .; cdr3_aa: CASSLGAVTYEQYF; cdr3_nt: TGTGCCAGCTCACTGGGGGCAGTAACCTACGAGCAGTACTTC
v_call: TRBV25-1; clone_size: .; cdr3_length: 16; j_call: TRBJ2-3; d_call: .; cdr3_aa: CAGSERASALPDTQYF; cdr3_nt: TGTGCCGGCAGTGAAAGGGCAAGCGCACTCCCAGATACGCAGTATTTT
v_call: TRBV20-1; clone_size: .; cdr3_length: 17; j_call: TRBJ1-5; d_call: TRBD1; cdr3_aa: CSAANLLDRGMYQPQHF; cdr3_nt: TGCAGTGCTGCTAACCTCCTGGACAGGGGGATGTATCAGCCCCAGCATTTT
v_call: TRBV29-1; clone_size: .; cdr3_length: 12; j_call: TRBJ2-3; d_call: .; cdr3_aa: CSVVQGGDTQYF; cdr3_nt: TGCAGCGTTGTTCAGGGAGGAGATACGCAGTATTTT
v_call: TRBV20-1; clone_size: .; cdr3_length: 14; j_call: TRBJ1-1; d_call: .; cdr3_aa: CSARDPQAGTEAFF; cdr3_nt: TGCAGTGCTAGAGATCCGCAGGCAGGCACTGAAGCTTTCTTT
v_call: TRBV10-3; clone_size: .; cdr3_length: 16; j_call: TRBJ1-5; d_call: .; cdr3_aa: CAISVSGPVLHQPQHF; cdr3_nt: TGTGCCATCAGTGTGTCAGGACCAGTTCTTCATCAGCCCCAGCATTTT
v_call: TRBV4-1; clone_size: .; cdr3_length: 13; j_call: TRBJ2-3; d_call: .; cdr3_aa: CASSQGATDTQYF; cdr3_nt: TGCGCCAGCAGCCAAGGGGCCACAGATACGCAGTATTTT
v_call: TRBV19; clone_size: .; cdr3_length: 14; j_call: TRBJ2-3; d_call: TRBD2; cdr3_aa: CASSISRGVDTQYF; cdr3_nt: TGTGCCAGTAGTATTTCGCGGGGGGTAGATACGCAGTATTTT
v_call: TRBV7-6; clone_size: .; cdr3_length: 17; j_call: TRBJ2-6; d_call: .; cdr3_aa: CASSPRHRTSGANVLTF; cdr3_nt: TGTGCCAGCAGCCCGCGACACCGCACCTCTGGGGCCAACGTCCTGACTTTC
v_call: TRBV5-1; clone_size: .; cdr3_length: 14; j_call: TRBJ1-2; d_call: .; cdr3_aa: CASSLRGGDYGYTF; cdr3_nt: TGCGCCAGCAGCTTGAGAGGAGGTGACTATGGCTACACCTTC
v_call: TRBV30; clone_size: .; cdr3_length: 14; j_call: TRBJ1-2; d_call: .; cdr3_aa: CAWSPRQVNYGYTF; cdr3_nt: TGTGCCTGGAGTCCAAGACAGGTTAACTATGGCTACACCTTC
v_call: TRBV2; clone_size: .; cdr3_length: 14; j_call: TRBJ2-5; d_call: .; cdr3_aa: CASSETTNQETQYF; cdr3_nt: TGTGCCAGCAGTGAAACGACTAACCAAGAGACCCAGTACTTC
v_call: TRBV29-1; clone_size: .; cdr3_length: 12; j_call: TRBJ2-7; d_call: .; cdr3_aa: CSVWTDNYEQYF; cdr3_nt: TGCAGCGTTTGGACAGACAATTACGAGCAGTACTTC
v_call: TRBV5-1; clone_size: few; cdr3_length: 15; j_call: TRBJ2-3; d_call: TRBD1; cdr3_aa: CASSLQGAGTDTQYF; cdr3_nt: TGCGCCAGCAGCTTACAGGGGGCTGGCACAGATACGCAGTATTTT
v_call: TRBV7-8; clone_size: .; cdr3_length: 13; j_call: TRBJ2-7; d_call: .; cdr3_aa: CASSLTSDNVQYF; cdr3_nt: TGTGCCAGCAGCTTAACGTCTGACAACGTGCAGTACTTC
v_call: TRBV4-3; clone_size: .; cdr3_length: 14; j_call: TRBJ1-5; d_call: .; cdr3_aa: CASSQDRGDQPQHF; cdr3_nt: TGCGCCAGCAGCCAAGATCGGGGGGATCAGCCCCAGCATTTT
v_call: TRBV20-1; clone_size: .; cdr3_length: 13; j_call: TRBJ2-1; d_call: .; cdr3_aa: CSAMAGARNEQFF; cdr3_nt: TGCAGTGCTATGGCAGGGGCCCGGAATGAGCAGTTCTTC
v_call: TRBV5-4; clone_size: .; cdr3_length: 14; j_call: TRBJ1-1; d_call: .; cdr3_aa: CASSSVEGNTEAFF; cdr3_nt: TGTGCCAGCAGCTCGGTGGAGGGGAACACTGAAGCTTTCTTT
v_call: TRBV12-3/TRBV12-4; clone_size: once; cdr3_length: 17; j_call: TRBJ2-7; d_call: TRBD2; cdr3_aa: CASSSAGLAGGVGEQYF; cdr3_nt: TGTGCCAGCAGTTCCGCGGGTCTAGCGGGGGGGGTGGGCGAGCAGTACTTC
v_call: TRBV25-1; clone_size: .; cdr3_length: 15; j_call: TRBJ1-1; d_call: .; cdr3_aa: CASTRAGEWNTEAFF; cdr3_nt: TGTGCCAGCACGAGGGCAGGGGAATGGAACACTGAAGCTTTCTTT
v_call: TRBV20-1; clone_size: .; cdr3_length: 13; j_call: TRBJ2-5; d_call: TRBD1; cdr3_aa: CSAQGAGKETQYF; cdr3_nt: TGCAGTGCTCAGGGGGCAGGGAAAGAGACCCAGTACTTC
v_call: TRBV9; clone_size: .; cdr3_length: 15; j_call: TRBJ2-1; d_call: TRBD2; cdr3_aa: CASSVGGTSAGEQFF; cdr3_nt: TGTGCCAGCAGCGTAGGGGGGACTAGCGCGGGCGAGCAGTTCTTC
v_call: TRBV11-2; clone_size: .; cdr3_length: 12; j_call: TRBJ2-3; d_call: .; cdr3_aa: CASNENSDTQYF; cdr3_nt: TGTGCCAGCAACGAAAACTCAGATACGCAGTATTTT
v_call: TRBV20-1; clone_size: few; cdr3_length: 11; j_call: TRBJ2-7; d_call: TRBD1; cdr3_aa: CSVGTGNEQYF; cdr3_nt: TGCAGTGTTGGGACAGGAAACGAGCAGTACTTC
v_call: TRBV30; clone_size: .; cdr3_length: 11; j_call: TRBJ2-7; d_call: .; cdr3_aa: CAWRGSYEQYF; cdr3_nt: TGTGCCTGGAGGGGTAGCTACGAGCAGTACTTC
v_call: TRBV2; clone_size: .; cdr3_length: 12; j_call: TRBJ2-3; d_call: .; cdr3_aa: CASSVYPDTQYF; cdr3_nt: TGTGCCAGCAGCGTCTACCCGGATACGCAGTATTTT
v_call: TRBV29-1; clone_size: .; cdr3_length: 12; j_call: TRBJ1-2; d_call: .; cdr3_aa: CSVRVQNYGYTF; cdr3_nt: TGCAGCGTACGGGTGCAAAACTATGGCTACACCTTC
v_call: TRBV9; clone_size: .; cdr3_length: 16; j_call: TRBJ1-3; d_call: .; cdr3_aa: CASSSTTGDSGNTIYF; cdr3_nt: TGTGCCAGCTCCTCGACGACGGGGGACTCTGGAAACACCATATATTTT
v_call: TRBV11-3; clone_size: .; cdr3_length: 15; j_call: TRBJ2-7; d_call: .; cdr3_aa: CASSNDGNPLSEQYF; cdr3_nt: TGTGCCAGCAGCAATGACGGGAACCCACTGAGCGAGCAGTACTTC
v_call: TRBV25-1; clone_size: .; cdr3_length: 15; j_call: TRBJ2-3; d_call: TRBD1; cdr3_aa: CASSDAGTATDTQYF; cdr3_nt: TGTGCCAGCAGTGACGCCGGGACAGCCACAGATACGCAGTATTTT
v_call: TRBV3-1; clone_size: .; cdr3_length: 15; j_call: TRBJ1-2; d_call: .; cdr3_aa: CASSQEGGQTNGYTF; cdr3_nt: TGTGCCAGCAGCCAAGAAGGAGGACAGACAAATGGCTACACCTTC
v_call: TRBV7-9; clone_size: .; cdr3_length: 16; j_call: TRBJ1-1; d_call: TRBD1; cdr3_aa: CASSPAPGTGFTEAFF; cdr3_nt: TGTGCCAGCAGCCCAGCCCCCGGGACAGGGTTCACTGAAGCTTTCTTT
v_call: TRBV20-1; clone_size: .; cdr3_length: 14; j_call: TRBJ1-5; d_call: TRBD1; cdr3_aa: CSARDRTGWQPQHF; cdr3_nt: TGCAGTGCTAGAGATAGGACAGGGTGGCAGCCCCAGCATTTT
v_call: TRBV19; clone_size: .; cdr3_length: 14; j_call: TRBJ1-5; d_call: .; cdr3_aa: CASSKDSWNQPQHF; cdr3_nt: TGTGCCAGTAGTAAAGATAGCTGGAATCAGCCCCAGCATTTT
v_call: TRBV29-1; clone_size: .; cdr3_length: 14; j_call: TRBJ1-1; d_call: .; cdr3_aa: CSVEPGGGDTEAFF; cdr3_nt: TGCAGCGTTGAGCCTGGGGGAGGGGACACTGAAGCTTTCTTT
v_call: TRBV12-3/TRBV12-4; clone_size: .; cdr3_length: 13; j_call: TRBJ1-2; d_call: .; cdr3_aa: CASSPSGRYGYTF; cdr3_nt: TGTGCCAGCAGCCCATCCGGCCGCTATGGCTACACCTTC
v_call: TRBV6-2/TRBV6-3; clone_size: .; cdr3_length: 13; j_call: TRBJ2-7; d_call: .; cdr3_aa: CASSYGGRPEQYF; cdr3_nt: TGTGCCAGCAGTTACGGGGGCCGCCCCGAGCAGTACTTC
v_call: TRBV6-5; clone_size: .; cdr3_length: 13; j_call: TRBJ2-5; d_call: TRBD1; cdr3_aa: CAVKGQDEETQYF; cdr3_nt: TGTGCCGTCAAGGGACAGGATGAAGAGACCCAGTACTTC
v_call: TRBV9; clone_size: .; cdr3_length: 14; j_call: TRBJ2-5; d_call: TRBD2; cdr3_aa: CASGRSSGQETQYF; cdr3_nt: TGTGCCAGCGGCAGGTCTAGCGGGCAAGAGACCCAGTACTTC
v_call: TRBV7-9; clone_size: .; cdr3_length: 13; j_call: TRBJ1-1; d_call: .; cdr3_aa: CASSPEMNTEAFF; cdr3_nt: TGTGCCAGCAGCCCGGAAATGAACACTGAAGCTTTCTTT
v_call: TRBV20-1; clone_size: once; cdr3_length: 15; j_call: TRBJ1-6; d_call: TRBD1; cdr3_aa: CSARETGTYNSPLHF; cdr3_nt: TGCAGTGCTAGAGAGACAGGGACCTATAATTCACCCCTCCACTTT
v_call: TRBV4-2; clone_size: .; cdr3_length: 13; j_call: TRBJ2-3; d_call: .; cdr3_aa: CASSQDLSDTQYF; cdr3_nt: TGTGCCAGCAGCCAAGATCTGTCAGATACGCAGTATTTT
v_call: TRBV27; clone_size: .; cdr3_length: 13; j_call: TRBJ2-5; d_call: .; cdr3_aa: CASTPSWGETQYF; cdr3_nt: TGTGCCAGCACCCCTAGCTGGGGAGAGACCCAGTACTTC
v_call: TRBV19; clone_size: .; cdr3_length: 13; j_call: TRBJ1-5; d_call: .; cdr3_aa: CASSISEEQPQHF; cdr3_nt: TGTGCCAGTAGTATCTCGGAGGAACAGCCCCAGCATTTT
v_call: TRBV20-1; clone_size: few; cdr3_length: 14; j_call: TRBJ2-3; d_call: TRBD2; cdr3_aa: CSARLAGVTDTQYF; cdr3_nt: TGCAGTGCTAGACTAGCGGGGGTCACAGATACGCAGTATTTT
v_call: TRBV7-9; clone_size: .; cdr3_length: 12; j_call: TRBJ1-2; d_call: .; cdr3_aa: CASSPAIYGYTF; cdr3_nt: TGTGCCAGCAGCCCCGCGATCTATGGCTACACCTTC
v_call: TRBV6-6; clone_size: few; cdr3_length: 13; j_call: TRBJ2-7; d_call: .; cdr3_aa: CASSRDGSYEQYF; cdr3_nt: TGTGCCAGCAGCCGAGACGGGTCCTACGAGCAGTACTTC
v_call: TRBV7-9; clone_size: .; cdr3_length: 12; j_call: TRBJ2-3; d_call: .; cdr3_aa: CASSPLSDTQYF; cdr3_nt: TGTGCCAGCAGCCCTCTATCAGATACGCAGTATTTT
v_call: TRBV2; clone_size: .; cdr3_length: 16; j_call: TRBJ1-5; d_call: .; cdr3_aa: CASRGTGAYSNQPQHF; cdr3_nt: TGTGCCAGCAGGGGGACGGGGGCTTATAGCAATCAGCCCCAGCATTTT
v_call: TRBV5-1; clone_size: once; cdr3_length: 13; j_call: TRBJ1-2; d_call: .; cdr3_aa: CASRATTNYGYTF; cdr3_nt: TGCGCCAGCAGAGCAACTACGAACTATGGCTACACCTTC
v_call: TRBV7-2; clone_size: once; cdr3_length: 14; j_call: TRBJ2-1; d_call: TRBD1; cdr3_aa: CASSLNRGRDEQFF; cdr3_nt: TGTGCCAGCAGCTTAAACAGGGGCAGGGATGAGCAGTTCTTC
v_call: TRBV20-1; clone_size: .; cdr3_length: 14; j_call: TRBJ2-5; d_call: .; cdr3_aa: CSTGEEGPGETQYF; cdr3_nt: TGCAGTACCGGTGAAGAGGGGCCTGGGGAGACCCAGTACTTC
v_call: TRBV5-1; clone_size: .; cdr3_length: 14; j_call: TRBJ1-1; d_call: TRBD1; cdr3_aa: CASSPWTGDTEAFF; cdr3_nt: TGCGCCAGCAGCCCTTGGACAGGGGACACTGAAGCTTTCTTT